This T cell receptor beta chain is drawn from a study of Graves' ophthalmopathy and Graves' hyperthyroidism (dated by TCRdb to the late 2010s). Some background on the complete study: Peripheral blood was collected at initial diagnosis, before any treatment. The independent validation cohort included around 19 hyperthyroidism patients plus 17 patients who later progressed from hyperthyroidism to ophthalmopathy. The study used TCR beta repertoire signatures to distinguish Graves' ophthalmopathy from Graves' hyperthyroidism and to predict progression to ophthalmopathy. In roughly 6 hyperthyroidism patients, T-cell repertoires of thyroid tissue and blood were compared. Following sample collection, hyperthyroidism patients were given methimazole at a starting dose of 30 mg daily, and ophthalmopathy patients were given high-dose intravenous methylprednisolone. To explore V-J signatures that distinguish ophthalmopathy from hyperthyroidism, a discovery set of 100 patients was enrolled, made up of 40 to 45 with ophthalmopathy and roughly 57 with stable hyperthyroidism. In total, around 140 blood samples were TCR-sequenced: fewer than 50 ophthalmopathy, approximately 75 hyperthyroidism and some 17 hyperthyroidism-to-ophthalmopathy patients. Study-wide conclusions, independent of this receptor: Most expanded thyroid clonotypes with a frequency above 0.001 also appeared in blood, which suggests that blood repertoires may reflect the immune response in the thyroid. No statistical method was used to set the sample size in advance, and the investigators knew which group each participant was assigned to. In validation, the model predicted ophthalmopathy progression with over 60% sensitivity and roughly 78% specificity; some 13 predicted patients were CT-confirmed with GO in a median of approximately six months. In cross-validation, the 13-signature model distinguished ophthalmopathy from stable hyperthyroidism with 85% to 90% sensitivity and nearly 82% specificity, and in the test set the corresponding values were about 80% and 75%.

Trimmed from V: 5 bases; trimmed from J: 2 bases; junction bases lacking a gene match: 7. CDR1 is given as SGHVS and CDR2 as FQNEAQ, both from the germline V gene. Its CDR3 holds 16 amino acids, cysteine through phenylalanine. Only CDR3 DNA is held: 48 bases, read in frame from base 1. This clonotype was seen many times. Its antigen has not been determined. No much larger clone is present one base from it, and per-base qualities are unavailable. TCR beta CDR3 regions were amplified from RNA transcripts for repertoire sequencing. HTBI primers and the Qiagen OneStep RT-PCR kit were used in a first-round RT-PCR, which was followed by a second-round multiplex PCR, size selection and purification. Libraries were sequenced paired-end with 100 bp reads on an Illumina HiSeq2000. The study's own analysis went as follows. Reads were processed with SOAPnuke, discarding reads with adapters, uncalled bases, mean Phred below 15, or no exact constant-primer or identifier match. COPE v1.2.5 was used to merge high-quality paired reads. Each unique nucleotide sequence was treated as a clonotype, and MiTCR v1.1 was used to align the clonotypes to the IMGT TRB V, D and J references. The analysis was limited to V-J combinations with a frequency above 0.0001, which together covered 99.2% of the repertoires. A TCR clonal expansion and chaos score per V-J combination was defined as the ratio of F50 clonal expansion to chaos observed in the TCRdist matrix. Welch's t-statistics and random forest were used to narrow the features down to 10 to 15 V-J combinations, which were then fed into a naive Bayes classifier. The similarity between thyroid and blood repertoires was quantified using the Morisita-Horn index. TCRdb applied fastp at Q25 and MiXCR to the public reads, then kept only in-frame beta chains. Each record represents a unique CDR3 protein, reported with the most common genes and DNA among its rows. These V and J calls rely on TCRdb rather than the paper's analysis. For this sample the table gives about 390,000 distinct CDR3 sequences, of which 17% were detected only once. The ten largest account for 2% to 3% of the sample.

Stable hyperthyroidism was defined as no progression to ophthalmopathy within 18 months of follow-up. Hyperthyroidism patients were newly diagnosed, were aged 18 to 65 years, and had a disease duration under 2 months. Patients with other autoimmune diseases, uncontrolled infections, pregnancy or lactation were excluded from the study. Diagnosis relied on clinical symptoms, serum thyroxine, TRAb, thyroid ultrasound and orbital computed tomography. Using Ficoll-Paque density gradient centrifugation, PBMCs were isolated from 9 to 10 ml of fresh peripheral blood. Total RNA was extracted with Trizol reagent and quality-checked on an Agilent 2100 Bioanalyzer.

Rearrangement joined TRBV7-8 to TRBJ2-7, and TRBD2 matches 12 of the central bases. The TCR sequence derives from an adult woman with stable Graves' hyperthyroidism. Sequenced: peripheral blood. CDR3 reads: CASSPPLAGGTYEQYF. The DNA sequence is TGTGCCAGCAGCCCCCCACTAGCGGGAGGAACCTACGAGCAGTACTTC.